The following is a T cell receptor (beta chain) sequence with its context. The target antigen is unknown. 13 Jbeta primers and 60 Vbeta primers were used for the PCR. The repertoire was sequenced with immunoSEQ multiplex PCR; TCRdb's copy has only in-frame clones and lacks some. In the table there are roughly 93,000 clones, roughly four fifths of which are singletons. The data originate from a study of cytomegalovirus exposure and HLA in healthy donors. Findings and caveats of the study: The classifier, whose performance was assessed in both the original and validation cohorts, reportedly diagnosed cytomegalovirus status with high specificity and sensitivity. The authors listed 150 or so TCR beta chains as cytomegalovirus-associated.

With V trimmed by 3 bases and J by 7 bases, 6 bases remained unmatched. Germline V gives CDR1 SGDLS, CDR2 YYNGEE. The CDR3 is 14 amino acids. This sequence was found in a human donor in good health. The specimen was PBMCs. The J gene is TRBJ1-4, the V gene TRBV9; 7 bases map to TRBD1. The CDR3 here is CASSAQGVGEKLFF. In nucleotides, the CDR3 is TGTGCCAGCAGCGCCCAGGGGGTCGGTGAAAAACTGTTTTTT.